This T cell receptor (beta chain) stems from a study of T cell clonality in common variable immunodeficiency. CDR1 SGHTA and CDR2 FQGNSA come from the germline V gene. Trimming shortened V by 1 base and J by 3 bases, and 7 bases separated the two germline ends. This CDR3 region has 14 residues. Each donor provided roughly 4.5 to 9 ml of heparinized whole blood. This clone was counted between two and nine times. As yet, its antigen is unknown. The read stops 3 residues short of the end of the CDR3; the missing end is completed from the germline J gene. Measured with immunoSEQ multiplex PCR; TCRdb has only the in-frame clones, and not every one. The repertoire yields some 50,000 clones, none seen only once; the top ten contain about 1.8%. Study-level points and caveats: In common variable immunodeficiency, TCR beta chains reportedly carried fewer deletions and N-nucleotide insertions. What drives increased CVID clonality needs T cell subpopulation sequencing.

Sequenced: peripheral blood mononuclear cells. The clonotype comes from a person aged 18 to 70 in good health. The chain joins TRBV7-2 to TRBJ1-3; a possible D gene is TRBD1 (5 bases). The covered CDR3 bases are TGTGCCAGCAGCTTAGAAACAGGTGGAAACACC. The encoded protein is CASSLETGGNT. The entire CDR3 is CASSLETGGNTIYF.